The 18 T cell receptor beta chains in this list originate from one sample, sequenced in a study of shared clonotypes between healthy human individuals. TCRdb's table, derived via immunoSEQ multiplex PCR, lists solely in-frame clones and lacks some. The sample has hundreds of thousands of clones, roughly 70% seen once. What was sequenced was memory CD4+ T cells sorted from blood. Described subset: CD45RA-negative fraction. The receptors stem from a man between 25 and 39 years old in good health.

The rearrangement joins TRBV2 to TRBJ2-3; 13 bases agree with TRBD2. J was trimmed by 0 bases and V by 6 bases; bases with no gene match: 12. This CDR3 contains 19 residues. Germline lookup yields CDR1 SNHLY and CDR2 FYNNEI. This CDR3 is CASSATSGRAISSTDTQYF. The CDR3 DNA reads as TGTGCCAGCAGCGCAACTAGCGGGAGGGCGATTTCTAGCACAGATACGCAGTATTTT. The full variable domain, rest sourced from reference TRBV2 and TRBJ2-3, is EPEVTQTPSHQVTQMGQEVILRCVPISNHLYFYWYRQILGQKVEFLVSFYNNEISEKSEIFDDQFSVERPDGSNFTLKIRSTKLEDSAMYFCASSATSGRAISSTDTQYFGPGTRLTVL.

The CDR3 DNA follows: TGTGCCAGCAGCGTAGTGGGTCAGGTGGATGGCTACACCTTC. Its protein product is CASSVVGQVDGYTF. The chain joins TRBV9 to TRBJ1-2, with D unresolved. V was shortened by 0 bases and J by 6 bases, with 12 bases between the two germline ends. The germline V gene has CDR1 SGDLS and CDR2 YYNGEE. The CDR3 is 14 residues long.

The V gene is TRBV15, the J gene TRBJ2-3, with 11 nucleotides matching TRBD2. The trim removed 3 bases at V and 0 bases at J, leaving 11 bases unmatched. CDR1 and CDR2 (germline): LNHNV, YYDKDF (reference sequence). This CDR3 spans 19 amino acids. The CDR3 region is CATSRTRTSGYTSTDTQYF. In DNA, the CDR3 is TGTGCCACCAGCAGGACCAGGACTAGCGGGTACACTAGCACAGATACGCAGTATTTT.

This CDR3 is CAWSVRATVATIYF. CDR3 nucleotide sequence: TGTGCCTGGAGTGTAAGGGCAACTGTAGCCACCATATATTTT. J is TRBJ1-3 and V is TRBV30; no definite D call. The CDR3 sequence is 14 residues long. Trimming shortened V by 0 bases and J by 9 bases, and 15 bases separated the two germline ends. CDR1 is GTSNPN, CDR2 SVGIG, per germline (reference sequence).

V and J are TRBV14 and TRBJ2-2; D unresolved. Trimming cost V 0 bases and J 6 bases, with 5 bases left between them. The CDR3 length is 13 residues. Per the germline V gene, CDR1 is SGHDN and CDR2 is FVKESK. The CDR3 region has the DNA TGTGCCAGCAGCCAAGACGTTTCCGGGGAGCTGTTTTTT. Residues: CASSQDVSGELFF.

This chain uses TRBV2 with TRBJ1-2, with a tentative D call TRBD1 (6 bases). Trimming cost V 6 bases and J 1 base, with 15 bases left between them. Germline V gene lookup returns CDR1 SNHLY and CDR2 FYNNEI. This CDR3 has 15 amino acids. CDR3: CASRLRTASNYGYTF. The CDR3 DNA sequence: TGTGCCAGCAGGCTCAGGACAGCCAGTAACTATGGCTACACCTTC.

The CDR3 loop reads CAWSVPQLGANEQFF. In DNA, the CDR3 is TGTGCCTGGAGTGTACCCCAACTAGGGGCCAATGAGCAGTTCTTC. The chain has TRBV30 and TRBJ2-1; either TRBD1 or TRBD2 may supply D (5 bases each). Germline-derived CDR1 and CDR2 are GTSNPN and SVGIG (reference sequence). The V end was cut by 0 bases, the J end by 6 bases, with 15 bases between. There are 15 residues in the CDR3.

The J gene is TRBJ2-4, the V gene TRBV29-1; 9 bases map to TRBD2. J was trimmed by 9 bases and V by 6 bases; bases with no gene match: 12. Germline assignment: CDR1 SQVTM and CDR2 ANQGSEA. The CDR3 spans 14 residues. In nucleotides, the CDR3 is TGCAGCGTGACCCACTTAGCGGGGGACGCCATTCAGTACTTC. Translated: CSVTHLAGDAIQYF.

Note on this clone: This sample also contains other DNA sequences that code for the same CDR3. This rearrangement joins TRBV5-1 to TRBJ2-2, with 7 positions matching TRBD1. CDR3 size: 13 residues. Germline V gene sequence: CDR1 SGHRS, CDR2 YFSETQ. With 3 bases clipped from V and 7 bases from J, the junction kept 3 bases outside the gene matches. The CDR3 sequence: CASSSQGVGELFF. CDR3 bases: TGCGCCAGCAGCTCCCAGGGGGTCGGGGAGCTGTTTTTT.

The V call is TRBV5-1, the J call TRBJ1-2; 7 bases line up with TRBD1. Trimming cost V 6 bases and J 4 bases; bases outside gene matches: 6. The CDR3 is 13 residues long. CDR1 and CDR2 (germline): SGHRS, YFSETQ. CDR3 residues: CASTMTGSYGYTF. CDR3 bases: TGCGCCAGCACCATGACAGGGTCCTATGGCTACACCTTC.

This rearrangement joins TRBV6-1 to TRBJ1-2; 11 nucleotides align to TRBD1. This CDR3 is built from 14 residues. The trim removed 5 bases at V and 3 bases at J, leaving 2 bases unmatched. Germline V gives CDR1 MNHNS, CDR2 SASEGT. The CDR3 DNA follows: TGTGCCAGCAGTAGGGACAGGGGGGACTATGGCTACACCTTC. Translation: CASSRDRGDYGYTF.

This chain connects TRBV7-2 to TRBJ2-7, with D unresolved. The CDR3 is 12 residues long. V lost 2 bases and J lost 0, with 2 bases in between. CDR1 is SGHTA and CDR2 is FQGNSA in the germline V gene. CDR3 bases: TGTGCCAGCAGCTTAAACTCCTACGAGCAGTACTTC. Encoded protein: CASSLNSYEQYF. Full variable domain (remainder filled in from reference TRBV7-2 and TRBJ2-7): GAGVSQSPSNKVTEKGKDVELRCDPISGHTALYWYRQSLGQGLEFLIYFQGNSAPDKSGLPSDRFSAERTGGSVSTLTIQRTQQEDSAVYLCASSLNSYEQYFGPGTRLTVT.

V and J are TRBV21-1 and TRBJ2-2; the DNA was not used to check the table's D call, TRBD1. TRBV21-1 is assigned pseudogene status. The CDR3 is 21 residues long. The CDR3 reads CASSNSTPSYRGHRNTGELFF. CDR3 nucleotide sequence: TGTGCCAGCAGCAACTCAACTCCCAGTTACAGGGGACACCGAAACACCGGGGAGCTGTTTTTT.

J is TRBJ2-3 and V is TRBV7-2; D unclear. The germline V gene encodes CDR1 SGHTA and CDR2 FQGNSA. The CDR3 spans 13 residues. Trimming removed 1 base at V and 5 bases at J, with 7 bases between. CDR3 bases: TGTGCCAGCAGCTTAGAGAACTTAGATACGCAGTATTTT. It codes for CASSLENLDTQYF. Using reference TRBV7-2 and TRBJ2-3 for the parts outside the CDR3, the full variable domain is GAGVSQSPSNKVTEKGKDVELRCDPISGHTALYWYRQSLGQGLEFLIYFQGNSAPDKSGLPSDRFSAERTGGSVSTLTIQRTQQEDSAVYLCASSLENLDTQYFGPGTRLTVL.

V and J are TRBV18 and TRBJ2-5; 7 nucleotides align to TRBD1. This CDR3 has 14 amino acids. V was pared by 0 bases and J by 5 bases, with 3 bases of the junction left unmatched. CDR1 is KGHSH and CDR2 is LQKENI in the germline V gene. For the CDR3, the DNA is TGTGCCAGCTCACCACCCACAGGGGACGAGACCCAGTACTTC. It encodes CASSPPTGDETQYF.

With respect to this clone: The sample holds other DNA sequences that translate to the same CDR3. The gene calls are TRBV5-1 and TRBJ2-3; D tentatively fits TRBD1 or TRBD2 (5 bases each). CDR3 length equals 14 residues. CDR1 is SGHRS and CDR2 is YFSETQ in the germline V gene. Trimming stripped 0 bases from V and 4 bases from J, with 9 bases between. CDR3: CASSLGQGADTQYF. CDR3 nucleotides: TGCGCCAGCAGCTTGGGGCAGGGAGCAGATACGCAGTATTTT.

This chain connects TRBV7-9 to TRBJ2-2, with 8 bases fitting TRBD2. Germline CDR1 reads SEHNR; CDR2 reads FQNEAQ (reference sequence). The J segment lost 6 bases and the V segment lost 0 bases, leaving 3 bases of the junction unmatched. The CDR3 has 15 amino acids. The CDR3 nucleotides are TGTGCCAGCAGCTTAGCGCGGACTAGCCCCGGGGAGCTGTTTTTT. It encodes CASSLARTSPGELFF.

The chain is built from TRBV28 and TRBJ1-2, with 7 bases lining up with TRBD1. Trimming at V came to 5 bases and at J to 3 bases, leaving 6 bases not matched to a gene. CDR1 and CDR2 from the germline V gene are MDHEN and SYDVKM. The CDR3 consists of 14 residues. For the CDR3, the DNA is TGTGCCAGCAGTGCACAGGGGCCTTACTATGGCTACACCTTC. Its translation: CASSAQGPYYGYTF.